This record looks at one TCR beta chain sequence and its context. The repertoire was sequenced with immunoSEQ multiplex PCR; TCRdb's copy has only in-frame clones and lacks some. Found here are about 92,000 clones, approximately 91% of them singletons; the top ten hold 4.1%. This sample is part of a study of T cells in localized non-small cell lung cancer. V shed 8 bases and J shed 5 bases, with 10 bases lying between them. Germline lookup yields CDR1 MNHNY and CDR2 SVGAGI (reference sequence). This CDR3 has 12 amino acids. The V and J genes are TRBV6-6 and TRBJ2-4; a possible D gene is TRBD1 (5 bases). Sequenced here: PBMCs, sampled before any cancer treatment. This TCR came from a woman aged 40-75 years with stage II squamous cell lung carcinoma. The chain's CDR3 is CASGKGENIQYF. DNA for the CDR3: TGTGCCAGCGGAAAAGGGGAAAACATTCAGTACTTC.